What follows describes a single T cell receptor beta chain. The data were obtained in a study of blood T cell repertoires in COVID-19. CDR1 SGDLS and CDR2 YYNGEE come from the germline V gene. With V trimmed by 3 bases and J by 9 bases, 6 bases remained unmatched. The CDR3 is 14 residues long. Original analysis: Researchers report that nucleated cell counts were estimated from reference gene primer amplification. The protocol was immunoSEQ multiplex PCR, while the TCRdb copy is restricted to in-frame clones and leaves out a portion. Clone size and the V and J calls come from that table; the DNA yielded D and trimming. The sample yields roughly 230,000 clones, around 90% seen once.

The source is a woman aged 60-75 years with COVID-19, enrolled during active disease. Sequencing input: peripheral blood. The J gene is TRBJ1-6, the V gene TRBV9; TRBD1 matches 7 bases. CDR3 coding DNA: TGTGCCAGCAGCGCGACGGGACAGCTTTCACCCCTCCACTTT. Its translation is CASSATGQLSPLHF.